This is a list of T cell receptor beta chains from one sample in a study of cytomegalovirus exposure and HLA in healthy donors. Data came from immunoSEQ multiplex PCR; TCRdb stores just in-frame clones and leaves some out. The sample contains 100,000 or so clones, roughly 70% of which appear only once. The sequencing sample was made of PBMCs. The receptors come from a man aged 25 to 40 in good health and CMV-seronegative. Each CDR3 is given with its conserved first and last residue. D genes are given only for firm matches. The size field is filled for only some rows; it gives once, few, many or a size class.

D	size	J	V	CDR3	DNA
TRBD2	.	TRBJ2-7	TRBV28	CASSLSGGGSPEQYF	TGTGCCAGCAGTTTGTCGGGAGGAGGGTCCCCCGAGCAGTACTTC
.	.	TRBJ1-5	TRBV30	CAWRAHSNQPQHF	TGTGCCTGGAGAGCCCATAGCAATCAGCCCCAGCATTTT
.	few	TRBJ1-2	TRBV4-2	CASSPEAGKSLYGYTF	TGTGCCAGCAGCCCTGAGGCAGGGAAATCGCTCTATGGCTACACCTTC
.	.	TRBJ2-1	TRBV6-4	CASSSDFNEQFF	TGTGCCAGCAGTAGCGACTTCAATGAGCAGTTCTTC
TRBD2	few	TRBJ2-7	TRBV27	CASSLLGTSGREQYF	TGTGCCAGCAGTTTATTGGGGACTAGCGGGAGGGAGCAGTACTTC
.	few	TRBJ1-5	TRBV7-2	CASSLEGGDQPQHF	TGTGCCAGCAGCTTGGAGGGAGGGGATCAGCCCCAGCATTTT
.	few	TRBJ2-5	TRBV5-4	CASSLSITSRIQETQYF	TGTGCCAGCAGCTTGAGTATAACTAGCAGAATCCAAGAGACCCAGTACTTC
.	.	TRBJ2-7	TRBV28	CASSYWEGAYEQYF	TGTGCCAGCAGTTACTGGGAGGGGGCCTACGAGCAGTACTTC
.	.	TRBJ1-2	TRBV5-5	CASSSDSFETRGYTF	TGTGCCAGCAGCTCGGACTCATTCGAGACTAGGGGCTACACCTTC
.	few	TRBJ1-2	TRBV5-8	CASSPKGVYGYTF	TGTGCCAGCAGCCCCAAGGGGGTATATGGCTACACCTTC
.	.	TRBJ1-5	TRBV30	CAWSEGGESNQPQHF	TGTGCCTGGAGTGAGGGGGGGGAAAGCAATCAGCCCCAGCATTTT
TRBD1	.	TRBJ1-1	TRBV30	CAWRVETGGRRTFF	TGTGCCTGGAGGGTAGAGACAGGGGGGCGTCGGACTTTCTTT
TRBD1	.	TRBJ1-5	TRBV30	CVWSRGRNQPQHF	TGTGTCTGGAGCAGGGGGCGGAATCAGCCCCAGCATTTT
.	once	TRBJ1-1	TRBV30	CAWSVLYGDTEAFF	TGTGCCTGGAGTGTACTTTACGGGGACACTGAAGCTTTCTTT
.	.	TRBJ1-1	TRBV5-1	CASFGYNTEAFF	TGCGCCAGCTTCGGGTACAACACTGAAGCTTTCTTT
.	.	TRBJ1-1	TRBV30	CAWEGDGFEAFF	TGTGCCTGGGAGGGGGACGGATTCGAAGCCTTCTTT
.	.	TRBJ1-2	TRBV5-1	CASSLGDRSNYGYTF	TGCGCCAGCAGCTTGGGAGATCGGAGTAACTATGGCTACACCTTC
TRBD1	.	TRBJ1-2	TRBV6-1	CASSEAPGGGGGYTF	TGTGCCAGCAGTGAAGCGCCAGGGGGCGGTGGTGGCTACACCTTC
.	.	TRBJ2-7	TRBV10-3	CAISELGALNEQYF	TGTGCCATCAGTGAGTTGGGGGCTCTTAACGAGCAGTACTTC
.	.	TRBJ2-3	TRBV4-1	CASSQLGGVTDTQYF	TGCGCCAGCAGCCAGTTAGGGGGGGTCACAGATACGCAGTATTTT
TRBD2	.	TRBJ2-3	TRBV7-3	CASSLGLAGTDTQYF	TGTGCCAGCAGCTTAGGGCTAGCGGGAACAGATACGCAGTATTTT
TRBD1	.	TRBJ2-7	TRBV18	CASSRGTGGFDEQYF	TGTGCCAGCTCACGAGGGACAGGGGGCTTCGACGAGCAGTACTTC
.	.	TRBJ1-5	TRBV6-1	CASSETGADSNQPQHF	TGTGCCAGCAGTGAGACAGGAGCCGATAGCAATCAGCCCCAGCATTTT
.	.	TRBJ1-4	TRBV7-2	CASSSRGSNEKLFF	TGTGCCAGCAGCTCCAGGGGATCTAATGAAAAACTGTTTTTT
.	few	TRBJ2-5	TRBV6-5	CASSHTNGIQETQYF	TGTGCCAGCAGTCACACGAACGGGATTCAAGAGACCCAGTACTTC
.	.	TRBJ2-3	TRBV2	CAKAVAEGTQYF	TGTGCCAAAGCGGTAGCCGAGGGTACGCAGTATTTT
TRBD1	.	TRBJ2-1	TRBV14	CASSQDRGRPSSYNEQFF	TGTGCCAGCAGCCAAGATAGGGGGCGGCCGAGCTCCTACAATGAGCAGTTCTTC
.	few	TRBJ1-1	TRBV5-1	CASTGGTRGTREAFF	TGCGCCAGCACGGGCGGCACCAGGGGAACGAGGGAAGCTTTCTTT
.	few	TRBJ1-1	TRBV7-2	CASSSPRARAEAFF	TGTGCCAGCAGTTCGCCGAGGGCGCGGGCTGAAGCTTTCTTT
.	.	TRBJ1-6	TRBV7-3	CASSLGSNSPLHF	TGTGCCAGCAGCTTAGGGAGTAATTCACCCCTCCACTTT
.	.	TRBJ1-1	TRBV6-5	CASRTGGVGAFF	TGTGCCAGCAGGACCGGGGGAGTTGGAGCTTTCTTT
TRBD2	.	TRBJ2-7	TRBV28	CASSLLGLAGDEEQYF	TGTGCCAGCAGTTTGTTAGGACTAGCGGGAGATGAAGAGCAGTACTTC
.	few	TRBJ2-7	TRBV19	CASSLSSAMAGEISYEQYF	TGTGCCAGTAGTCTCAGTTCCGCGATGGCAGGGGAAATTTCCTACGAGCAGTACTTC
TRBD2	few	TRBJ2-2	TRBV15	CATWTSGGGGELFF	TGTGCCACCTGGACTAGCGGGGGTGGCGGGGAGCTGTTTTTT
.	few	TRBJ2-7	TRBV29-1	CSVDEGGDYEQYF	TGCAGCGTTGATGAGGGTGGGGACTACGAGCAGTACTTC
.	.	TRBJ1-2	TRBV19	CASSTPGLFWGYTF	TGTGCCAGTAGTACCCCTGGACTGTTCTGGGGCTACACCTTC
TRBD2	.	TRBJ2-3	TRBV19	CASSILAGIGTDTQYF	TGTGCCAGTAGTATACTAGCGGGGATTGGGACAGATACGCAGTATTTT
.	.	TRBJ2-1	TRBV6-5	CASRQDGGEQFF	TGTGCCAGCAGACAAGACGGAGGGGAGCAGTTCTTC